The 17 T cell receptor beta chains presented below share a single source sample, sequenced in a study of OX40 agonist ivuxolimab in advanced cancers. Here immunoSEQ multiplex PCR was the method, and the copy in TCRdb shows in-frame clones only, minus some. In the table there are some 96,000 clones, approximately 83% of which are singletons. The input for sequencing was CD4+ or CD8+ T cells sorted from blood, taken in a trial of the OX40 agonist ivuxolimab. These receptor sequences come from an adult with an advanced solid tumor such as melanoma, head and neck, liver or kidney cancer.

J is TRBJ1-3 and V is TRBV5-6; D remains unclear. With 2 bases removed from V and 1 base from J, the gap between germline ends came to 10 bases. Germline CDR1 and CDR2: SGHDT and YYEEEE. The CDR3 runs to 15 residues. CDR3 in DNA: TGTGCCAGCAGCTTTCAAAGGCTTTCTGGAAACACCATATATTTT. Translating it yields CASSFQRLSGNTIYF.

This chain uses TRBV28 with TRBJ2-2; tentatively, D is TRBD2 (6 bases). This CDR3 spans 17 amino acids. The germline V and J ends were trimmed by 10 bases and 2 bases, with 23 bases remaining between them. The germline gives CDR1 MDHEN, CDR2 SYDVKM. The CDR3 nucleotides are TGTGCCACCTGGCAGTACGGGACTCACATTAACACCGGGGAGCTGTTTTTT. Translation gives CATWQYGTHINTGELFF.

The chain employs TRBV5-1 and TRBJ2-5; the D gene is possibly TRBD1 (6 bases). Germline V CDR1 and CDR2: SGHRS, YFSETQ. The CDR3 is made up of 13 amino acids. V dropped 4 bases and J dropped 5 bases, with 12 bases sitting between them. In DNA, the CDR3 is TGCGCCAGCAGCCCCGGACAGTTCGAGACCCAGTACTTC. Translated, it gives CASSPGQFETQYF.

The chain uses TRBV6-4 and TRBJ2-3; 8 bases fit TRBD2. Trimming removed 4 bases from V and 1 base from J; junction bases left unmatched: 1. CDR3 length: 14 residues. In germline, CDR1 is MRHNA, CDR2 SNTAGT. CDR3 sequence reads: CASSVLAGTDTQYF. CDR3 nucleotides: TGTGCCAGCAGTGTACTAGCGGGCACAGATACGCAGTATTTT.

DNA for the CDR3: TGCGCCAGCAGCCAAGGCAGGTCTGGCACCATATATTTT. Residues: CASSQGRSGTIYF. The chain links TRBV4-3 to TRBJ1-3; D not certain. The germline V and J ends were trimmed by 1 base and 9 bases, with 10 bases remaining between them. The CDR3 extends over 13 amino acids. The germline V gene has CDR1 LGHNA and CDR2 YSLEER.

The chain uses TRBV28 and TRBJ1-2; no firm D call. CDR1 and CDR2 (germline): MDHEN, SYDVKM. The CDR3 is 13 residues long. The germline V and J ends were trimmed by 2 bases and 8 bases, with 12 bases remaining between them. CDR3 nucleotide sequence: TGTGCCAGCAGTTTACGCCGTGCTTGGGGCTACACCTTC. Its translation: CASSLRRAWGYTF.

The chain is built from TRBV7-8 and TRBJ2-1, with TRBD2 matching over 11 bases. The germline V gene encodes CDR1 SGHVS and CDR2 FQNEAQ. V dropped 5 bases and J dropped 9; count of bases not matched to a gene: 12. The CDR3 consists of 16 residues. CDR3 nucleotides: TGTGCCAGCAGCGATCAGATGAGACTAGCGGGACTTGAGCAGTTCTTC. This codes for CASSDQMRLAGLEQFF.

This chain links TRBV19 with TRBJ1-6, with D tentatively TRBD1 (5 bases). V was pared by 5 bases and J by 7 bases, with 12 bases between. The germline V gene has CDR1 LNHDA and CDR2 SQIVND (reference sequence). CDR3 length: 14 amino acids. The CDR3 DNA reads as TGTGCCAGTAGTGGGGGTTTTGGAAATTCACCCCTCCACTTT. Translating it yields CASSGGFGNSPLHF.

The rearrangement joins TRBV7-3 to TRBJ2-6, with 9 bases aligning to TRBD1. There are 17 residues in the CDR3. J lost 1 base, V lost 5 bases, and 6 bases had no gene match. Germline V gene lookup returns CDR1 SGHTA and CDR2 FQGTGA. CDR3: CASSATGGASGANVLTF. CDR3 bases: TGTGCCAGCAGCGCTACAGGGGGCGCTTCTGGGGCCAACGTCCTGACTTTC.

This clone has just a few counts. The chain employs TRBV27 and TRBJ1-5; 11 positions agree with TRBD1. The ends lost 3 bases at V and 5 bases at J; junction bases unmatched: 3. Germline V gene data show CDR1 as MNHEY and CDR2 as SMNVEV (reference sequence). The CDR3 has 15 amino acids. The CDR3 region has the DNA TGTGCCAGCAGTTTCCAGGGACAGGGGGATCAGCCCCAGCATTTT. This gives the protein CASSFQGQGDQPQHF.

The V gene is TRBV30, the J gene TRBJ2-5; D not certain. The CDR3 is 14 amino acids. V lost 1 base to trimming and J lost 5 bases, with 14 bases between them. CDR1 and CDR2 from the germline V gene are GTSNPN and SVGIG (reference sequence). This chain's CDR3 is CAWSDNSVLETQYF. The CDR3 nucleotides read TGTGCCTGGAGTGACAACAGTGTCTTGGAGACCCAGTACTTC.

This chain links TRBV6-5 with TRBJ2-5; the D gene is possibly TRBD2 (7 bases). The CDR3 totals 16 residues. V was pared by 1 base and J by 3 bases, with 15 bases between. Germline assignment: CDR1 MNHEY and CDR2 SVGAGI. The CDR3 nucleotides read TGTGCCAGCAGTTACTTCGCTTTAGGGGGGGAAGAGACCCAGTACTTC. Its protein product is CASSYFALGGEETQYF.

V is TRBV18 and J is TRBJ1-1; D possibly corresponds to TRBD1 (5 bases). The CDR3 is 13 amino acids. CDR1 is KGHSH and CDR2 is LQKENI in the germline V gene. V dropped 8 bases and J dropped 1 base, with 11 bases sitting between them. CDR3: CASREGQNTEAFF. CDR3 DNA sequence: TGTGCCAGCCGAGAGGGGCAGAACACTGAAGCTTTCTTT. Looking up the rest from reference TRBV18 and TRBJ1-1 gives the full variable domain: NAGVMQNPRHLVRRRGQEARLRCSPMKGHSHVYWYRQLPEEGLKFMVYLQKENIIDESGMPKERFSAEFPKEGPSILRIQQVVRGDSAAYFCASREGQNTEAFFGQGTRLTVV.

This clone was seen a few times. The CDR3 nucleotides are TGTGCCAGCAGCTTATTAGACAGAGCTCGGGCTGAAGCTTTCTTT. This encodes CASSLLDRARAEAFF. The V and J genes are TRBV5-5 and TRBJ1-1; weak D call: TRBD1 (5 bases). Germline CDR1 and CDR2: SGHKS and YYEKEE (reference sequence). V was shortened by 2 bases and J by 6 bases, with 17 bases between the two germline ends. The CDR3 covers 15 residues.

J is TRBJ2-7 and V is TRBV5-6; tentative D call: TRBD1 (5 bases). Per germline, CDR1 SGHDT and CDR2 YYEEEE. CDR3 length: 13 amino acids. Trimming left V 0 bases short and J 12 bases short, with 16 bases between. The CDR3 loop is CASSLAAGHRAYF. The CDR3 region has the DNA TGTGCCAGCAGCTTGGCGGCAGGACATAGAGCGTACTTC.

The chain combines TRBV5-6 with TRBJ1-5; a weak D match, TRBD1 (5 bases). This CDR3 has 15 amino acids. Germline loops: CDR1 SGHDT, CDR2 YYEEEE. Trimming stripped 0 bases from V and 4 bases from J, with 11 bases between. The CDR3 reads CASSLEGRKNQPQHF. In nucleotides, the CDR3 is TGTGCCAGCAGCTTGGAGGGACGGAAGAATCAGCCCCAGCATTTT. Full variable domain (rest looked up from reference TRBV5-6 and TRBJ1-5): DAGVTQSPTHLIKTRGQQVTLRCSPKSGHDTVSWYQQALGQGPQFIFQYYEEEERQRGNFPDRFSGHQFPNYSSELNVNALLLGDSALYLCASSLEGRKNQPQHFGDGTRLSIL.

This clone turned up a few times. The chain employs TRBV6-6 and TRBJ1-5; maybe TRBD1 (6 bases). Trimming removed 5 bases at V and 5 bases at J, with 19 bases between. The germline CDR1 and CDR2 sequences are MNHNY and SVGAGI (reference sequence). The CDR3 length is 16 residues. The DNA of the CDR3 is TGTGCCAGCAGTACCGACAGGAGGGTAATTGATCAGCCCCAGCATTTT. It is translated as CASSTDRRVIDQPQHF.